The 30 T cell receptor beta chains given below trace back to one sample, sequenced in a study of T cells in Graves' hyperthyroidism and ophthalmopathy (dated by TCRdb to about 2019). Libraries were built with multiplex PCR. TCRdb shows the sequencer as Illumina HiSeq 2000. The TCR beta CDR3 regions were amplified from the RNA transcripts. The TCR CDR3 was subjected to a first round of RT-PCR using the HTBI primer set and the Qiagen OneStep RT-PCR kit. The public reads were quality trimmed at Q25 with fastp and then assembled into clones with MiXCR by TCRdb, keeping productive beta chains. CDR3 protein duplicates are merged, each entry listing the most common genes and DNA. Present in this sample are hundreds of thousands of distinct CDR3 sequences, approximately 13% of which were seen just once. The ten largest account for 9.2% of the sample. The source material was blood. These receptors came from a woman aged 18-35 years with Graves' hyperthyroidism.

This clonotype was picked up many times. DNA of the CDR3: TGTGCCAGCGGACAGGGAGGAAGCTACACCTTC. Its translation: CASGQGGSYTF. This chain connects TRBV2 to TRBJ1-2, with TRBD1 matching 8 bases. The CDR3 spans 11 residues. Germline V gives CDR1 SNHLY, CDR2 FYNNEI. V was clipped by 8 bases and J by 9 bases; unmatched bases: 5.

The table lists this clonotype with many counts. The genes are TRBV3-1 and TRBJ2-3; D not certain. Trimming removed 6 bases from V and 6 bases from J, with 7 bases in between. Per the germline V gene, CDR1 is LGHDT and CDR2 is YNNKEL (reference sequence). The CDR3 totals 11 residues. The CDR3 DNA follows: TGTGCCAGCAGTCGGTTGGATACGCAGTATTTT. The encoded protein is CASSRLDTQYF.

This clonotype was seen many times. The rearrangement joins TRBV5-1 to TRBJ2-3; 8 nucleotides match TRBD2. With 3 bases clipped from V and 3 bases from J, the junction kept 15 bases outside the gene matches. CDR3 length equals 18 residues. Germline V gene sequence: CDR1 SGHRS, CDR2 YFSETQ. CDR3 in amino acids: CASSSVRASSGLTDTQYF. DNA of the CDR3: TGCGCCAGCAGCTCAGTCCGTGCGTCTAGCGGGCTTACAGATACGCAGTATTTT.

This clonotype showed up many times. The V and J genes are TRBV20-1 and TRBJ2-1, with TRBD2 identical over 13 bases. The trim removed 5 bases at V and 5 bases at J, leaving 6 bases unmatched. The CDR3 has 15 residues. Germline lookup yields CDR1 DFQATT and CDR2 SNEGSKA (reference sequence). The CDR3 bases are TGCAGTGCTGTGGGGACTAGCGGGATAAACAATGAGCAGTTCTTC. Translated, it gives CSAVGTSGINNEQFF.

There are many counts of this clonotype. This chain joins TRBV6-2 or TRBV6-3 and TRBJ2-1, with D unclear. V was clipped by 6 bases and J by 4 bases, with 4 bases between them. This CDR3 is 11 amino acids long. CDR1 and CDR2 from the germline V gene are MNHEY and SVGEGT. CDR3 DNA: TGTGCCAGCAGGGGGTACAATGAGCAGTTCTTC. Encoded protein: CASRGYNEQFF.

V gene TRBV7-9 combines with J gene TRBJ2-3, with 8 nucleotides matching TRBD2. The CDR3 length is 17 residues. J was trimmed by 2 bases and V by 3 bases; bases with no gene match: 10. Per germline, CDR1 SEHNR and CDR2 FQNEAQ (reference sequence). Here the CDR3 reads CASSFWTSQLSTDTQYF. The CDR3 DNA sequence: TGTGCCAGCAGCTTTTGGACTAGCCAGCTCTCCACAGATACGCAGTATTTT.

This clonotype was counted a few times. The rearrangement uses TRBV5-6 and TRBJ1-2; the D is unclear. CDR1 and CDR2 (germline): SGHDT, YYEEEE. V was shortened by 0 bases and J by 8 bases, with 14 bases between the two germline ends. The CDR3 sequence is 14 residues long. As DNA, the CDR3 is TGTGCCAGCAGCTTGGGGTCGGGGTACGGCGGCTACACCTTC. This encodes CASSLGSGYGGYTF. The full variable domain, rest sourced from reference TRBV5-6 and TRBJ1-2, is DAGVTQSPTHLIKTRGQQVTLRCSPKSGHDTVSWYQQALGQGPQFIFQYYEEEERQRGNFPDRFSGHQFPNYSSELNVNALLLGDSALYLCASSLGSGYGGYTFGSGTRLTVV.

This clonotype was counted ten times or more. This chain uses TRBV3-1 with TRBJ1-2, with D perhaps TRBD1 (5 bases). The CDR3 totals 14 residues. The germline V gene encodes CDR1 LGHDT and CDR2 YNNKEL (reference sequence). The V gene lost 1 base and the J gene lost 4 bases, with 10 bases spanning the gap. The CDR3 is CASSQGGGSYGYTF. The CDR3 bases are TGTGCCAGCAGCCAAGGCGGGGGTAGCTATGGCTACACCTTC.

A word on this clonotype: A much more abundant neighbour one base away suggests this may be a read error. This chain joins TRBV7-2 and TRBJ2-1, with a weak D call TRBD2 (6 bases). Germline-derived CDR1 and CDR2 are SGHTA and FQGNSA. There are 15 residues in the CDR3. The germline V and J ends were trimmed by 1 base and 7 bases, with 14 bases remaining between them. The CDR3 is CASSLGPARGNEQFF. CDR3 nucleotides: TGTGCCAGCAGCTTAGGACCCGCCCGGGGGAATGAGCAGTTCTTC. Drawing the rest from reference TRBV7-2 and TRBJ2-1, the complete variable domain is GAGVSQSPSNKVTEKGKDVELRCDPISGHTALYWYRQSLGQGLEFLIYFQGNSAPDKSGLPSDRFSAERTGGSVSTLTIQRTQQEDSAVYLCASSLGPARGNEQFFGPGTRLTVL.

The chain links TRBV19 to TRBJ1-5; D gene ambiguous. The CDR3 extends over 14 amino acids. Germline values: CDR1 LNHDA, CDR2 SQIVND (reference sequence). Trimming pared 3 bases from V and 9 bases from J, leaving 15 bases between. This CDR3 is CASSMAPAGSPQHF. The CDR3 DNA reads TGTGCCAGTAGTATGGCTCCCGCGGGGTCGCCCCAGCATTTT.

This chain links TRBV11-2 with TRBJ1-4, with D hard to call. Germline V lookup: CDR1 SGHAT, CDR2 FQNNGV. The CDR3 totals 14 residues. V was trimmed by 5 bases and J by 3 bases, leaving 10 bases between them. The DNA for the CDR3 is TGTGCCAGCAGCCGCGGGATCTCTAATGAAAAACTGTTTTTT. Protein product: CASSRGISNEKLFF.

The J gene is TRBJ2-1, the V gene TRBV7-6, with 7 bases fitting TRBD2. V gave up 1 base and J gave up 2 bases; unmatched junction bases: 5. The germline V gene encodes CDR1 SGHVS and CDR2 FNYEAQ. The CDR3 has 16 amino acids. CDR3 nucleotide sequence: TGTGCCAGCAGCTTAGAGGCTAGCGGAGCCTACAATGAGCAGTTCTTC. Residues: CASSLEASGAYNEQFF.

This clonotype came up many times. The chain recombines TRBV24-1 with TRBJ2-1, with D unclear. CDR3 length: 12 residues. Germline values: CDR1 KGHDR, CDR2 SFDVKD. The V end was cut by 7 bases, the J end by 7 bases, with 10 bases between. The CDR3 here is CATSSGLNEQFF. In DNA form, the CDR3 reads TGTGCCACCAGCTCAGGCCTTAATGAGCAGTTCTTC.

This clonotype occurred many times. V and J are TRBV6-2 or TRBV6-3 and TRBJ2-7; unclear D gene. Germline CDR1 is MNHEY and CDR2 is SVGEGT. V lost 4 bases to trimming and J lost 3 bases, with 19 bases between them. The CDR3 length is 16 residues. The CDR3 DNA follows: TGTGCCAGCAGTTTGGTAGGTAGTTTCCCCGACTACGAGCAGTACTTC. Its translation: CASSLVGSFPDYEQYF.

Concerning this clonotype itself: With a much larger clone just one base away, this may be a read error. The chain couples TRBV18 to TRBJ2-1; 8 bases are a match to TRBD1. CDR3 length: 16 amino acids. The ends lost 3 bases at V and 10 bases at J; junction bases unmatched: 14. Germline CDR1 reads KGHSH; CDR2 reads LQKENI. CDR3 protein: CASSPFVDRVVYEQFF. The CDR3 region has the DNA TGTGCCAGCTCACCCTTCGTGGACAGGGTCGTCTACGAGCAGTTCTTC.

The chain has TRBV5-1 and TRBJ2-3; 10 positions agree with TRBD2. V was clipped by 2 bases and J by 4 bases; unmatched bases: 7. This CDR3 is built from 16 residues. The germline V gene encodes CDR1 SGHRS and CDR2 YFSETQ. The CDR3 DNA reads TGCGCCAGCAGCTTCACCGGGACTAGCGCCGCAGATACGCAGTATTTT. Translation: CASSFTGTSAADTQYF.

In this sample, this clonotype turned up many times. This rearrangement joins TRBV19 to TRBJ1-1; TRBD1 might be the D (5 bases). V was clipped by 3 bases and J by 2 bases, with 19 bases between them. Germline-derived CDR1 and CDR2 are LNHDA and SQIVND (reference sequence). This CDR3 spans 17 amino acids. CDR3 loop: CASSMGDFAGGNTEAFF. The CDR3 DNA reads as TGTGCCAGTAGTATGGGGGACTTCGCAGGTGGCAACACTGAAGCTTTCTTT.

This clonotype has at least ten counts. The chain is built from TRBV12-3 or TRBV12-4 and TRBJ1-2; tentatively, D is TRBD1 (5 bases). Trimming took 6 bases from V and 7 from J, leaving 12 bases between them. This CDR3 is built from 12 residues. CDR3 residues: CASSPTGGGYTF. The CDR3 coding sequence is TGTGCCAGCAGCCCGACGGGGGGTGGCTACACCTTC.

Many counts were recorded for this clonotype. This sequence joins TRBV2 and TRBJ2-3; 11 nucleotides match TRBD1. Trimming took 11 bases from V and 6 from J; bases not matched to a gene: 4. Germline lookup yields CDR1 SNHLY and CDR2 FYNNEI. The CDR3 contains 12 residues. The CDR3 bases are TGTGCCTGCCGGACAGGGGGCGATACGCAGTATTTT. Protein: CACRTGGDTQYF.

This clonotype was picked up many times. This chain's CDR3 is CASTPDRGRSYYGYTF. DNA of the CDR3: TGTGCCAGCACCCCGGACAGGGGAAGGTCTTACTATGGCTACACCTTC. The rearrangement links TRBV2 to TRBJ1-2; 9 nucleotides match TRBD1. In germline, CDR1 is SNHLY, CDR2 FYNNEI. The V segment lost 7 bases and the J segment 3 bases; nucleotides outside the gene matches: 12. The CDR3 covers 16 residues.

This clonotype showed up many times. The rearrangement uses TRBV20-1 and TRBJ2-7; 8 positions match TRBD2. The CDR3 sequence is 14 residues long. Losses at the gene ends were 3 bases for V and 0 bases for J; bases not matched to a gene: 4. Germline V gene sequence: CDR1 DFQATT, CDR2 SNEGSKA (reference sequence). CDR3 sequence (DNA): TGCAGTGCTAGCAAACTAGCGGCCTCCTACGAGCAGTACTTC. Translating it yields CSASKLAASYEQYF.

Notes on this clonotype: With a much larger clone just one base away, this may be a read error. The chain couples TRBV3-1 to TRBJ2-3; D is undetermined. The germline V gene encodes CDR1 LGHDT and CDR2 YNNKEL (reference sequence). This CDR3 spans 15 amino acids. The V end was cut by 8 bases, the J end by 2 bases, with 17 bases between. In nucleotides, the CDR3 is TGTGCCAGCCACCATGGAACAAATCCCACAGATACGCAGTATTTT. Translating gives CASHHGTNPTDTQYF.

There are many counts of this clonotype. The chain is built from TRBV18 and TRBJ1-5; TRBD1 agrees at 7 bases. CDR3 size: 13 residues. The J segment lost 5 bases and the V segment lost 9 bases, leaving 7 bases of the junction unmatched. CDR1 is KGHSH, CDR2 LQKENI, per germline. The CDR3 loop is CASAGTDHQPQHF. For the CDR3, the DNA is TGTGCCAGTGCCGGGACAGATCATCAGCCCCAGCATTTT.

In this sample, this clonotype turned up many times. This chain links TRBV6-1 with TRBJ1-1; 8 nucleotides match TRBD1. CDR3 length: 16 residues. Germline values: CDR1 MNHNS, CDR2 SASEGT. The V and J ends lost 7 bases and 7 bases, in that order; junction bases with no gene match: 17. This CDR3 reads CASNSLGQGLWVEAFF. The CDR3 DNA is TGTGCCAGCAATTCCCTTGGACAGGGACTGTGGGTTGAAGCTTTCTTT.

This clonotype came up many times. The gene calls are TRBV28 and TRBJ2-7, with D tentatively TRBD2 (6 bases). CDR3 length: 15 residues. With 2 bases removed from V and 5 bases from J, the gap between germline ends came to 16 bases. From germline, CDR1 is MDHEN and CDR2 SYDVKM. The CDR3 nucleotides are TGTGCCAGCAGTTTAGCTATGTTCGGGGGAAACGAGCAGTACTTC. Translated: CASSLAMFGGNEQYF.

The CDR3 sequence is CASGQFRGYEKLFF. The CDR3 nucleotides read TGTGCCAGCGGGCAGTTTAGGGGCTATGAAAAACTGTTTTTT. The rearrangement joins TRBV2 to TRBJ1-4; the D gene is possibly TRBD1 (5 bases). The CDR3 extends over 14 amino acids. Germline CDR1 SNHLY, CDR2 FYNNEI. Trimming left V 8 bases short and J 6 bases short, with 16 bases between.

Here the CDR3 reads CASSSTSQGARGYTF. The CDR3 DNA sequence: TGTGCCAGCAGCTCCACGAGCCAGGGGGCGCGTGGCTACACCTTC. V usage is TRBV5-6 and J usage is TRBJ1-2; 8 bases line up with TRBD1. This CDR3 is built from 15 residues. The trim removed 3 bases at V and 7 bases at J, leaving 11 bases unmatched. Germline CDR1 reads SGHDT; CDR2 reads YYEEEE. The complete variable domain, with remaining parts taken from reference TRBV5-6 and TRBJ1-2, reads DAGVTQSPTHLIKTRGQQVTLRCSPKSGHDTVSWYQQALGQGPQFIFQYYEEEERQRGNFPDRFSGHQFPNYSSELNVNALLLGDSALYLCASSSTSQGARGYTFGSGTRLTVV.

This clonotype showed up just a few times. CDR3 DNA sequence: TGCAGTGCTAGAGGGCGGGGACAGGTCACAGATACGCAGTATTTT. Translation: CSARGRGQVTDTQYF. The genes are TRBV20-1 and TRBJ2-3; 8 nucleotides agree with TRBD1. Trimming cost V 1 base and J 2 bases; bases outside gene matches: 5. Germline CDR1 DFQATT, CDR2 SNEGSKA (reference sequence). The CDR3 is 15 residues long.

This clonotype was seen repeatedly, ten times or more. This chain links TRBV12-3 or TRBV12-4 with TRBJ1-5; D is ambiguous. V lost 2 bases and J 5 bases, leaving 7 bases between the germline ends. This CDR3 contains 13 residues. The CDR3 coding sequence is TGTGCCAGCAGTTTATTGCTTGATCAGCCCCAGCATTTT. Translated, it gives CASSLLLDQPQHF.

In its sample, this clonotype was seen many times. CDR3 bases: TGTGCCAGCAGCTTGGTGTCCGCAGACACTGAAGCTTTCTTT. It codes for CASSLVSADTEAFF. The V gene is TRBV5-8, the J gene TRBJ1-1; D ambiguous. Per germline, CDR1 SGHTS and CDR2 YDEGEE. The length of the CDR3 is 14 residues. V dropped 0 bases and J dropped 3 bases, with 9 bases sitting between them.